These T cell receptor beta chains were read from a single sample in a study of blood T cell repertoires in COVID-19. The protocol was immunoSEQ multiplex PCR, while the TCRdb copy is restricted to in-frame clones and leaves out a portion. The sample has 150,000 to 200,000 clones, 86% seen once. The sample comprised peripheral blood. These receptors all come from a man between 65 and 85 years old with acute or convalescent COVID-19. Each CDR3 is given with its conserved first and last residue. The D gene is left open where the match is weak. Size is stated for part of the rows, as once, few or many counts, or as a class when the clone is expanded.

abundance: -; v_gene: TRBV23-1; d_gene: -; j_gene: TRBJ1-3; CDR3aa: CASSPKRRGYGNTIYF; CDR3nt: TGCGCCAGCAGCCCGAAACGAAGGGGGTACGGAAACACCATATATTTT
abundance: -; v_gene: TRBV28; d_gene: -; j_gene: TRBJ2-7; CDR3aa: CASSSTGPRLYEQYF; CDR3nt: TGTGCCAGCAGCTCCACCGGCCCCCGACTCTACGAGCAGTACTTC
abundance: -; v_gene: TRBV9; d_gene: TRBD2; j_gene: TRBJ2-3; CDR3aa: CASSVGLAGGATDTQYF; CDR3nt: TGTGCCAGCAGCGTGGGACTAGCGGGGGGGGCGACAGATACGCAGTATTTT
abundance: -; v_gene: TRBV5-1; d_gene: TRBD1; j_gene: TRBJ2-5; CDR3aa: CASSPTTGGVETQYF; CDR3nt: TGCGCCAGCAGCCCCACGACAGGGGGAGTGGAGACCCAGTACTTC
abundance: few; v_gene: TRBV5-4; d_gene: -; j_gene: TRBJ2-2; CDR3aa: CASSLIQNTGELFF; CDR3nt: TGTGCCAGCAGCTTGATCCAGAACACCGGGGAGCTGTTTTTT
abundance: -; v_gene: TRBV5-1; d_gene: -; j_gene: TRBJ1-5; CDR3aa: CASSSTGLSNQPQHF; CDR3nt: TGCGCCAGCAGCTCCACAGGGTTGAGCAATCAGCCCCAGCATTTT
abundance: -; v_gene: TRBV7-8; d_gene: -; j_gene: TRBJ2-2; CDR3aa: CASSSRGAESGELFF; CDR3nt: TGTGCCAGCAGCTCCCGGGGGGCTGAGTCCGGGGAGCTGTTTTTT
abundance: once; v_gene: TRBV20-1; d_gene: -; j_gene: TRBJ1-5; CDR3aa: CSASAADQPQHF; CDR3nt: TGCAGTGCTAGTGCCGCAGATCAGCCCCAGCATTTT
abundance: -; v_gene: TRBV2; d_gene: TRBD2; j_gene: TRBJ2-3; CDR3aa: CASTLPGLAGTDTQYF; CDR3nt: TGTGCCAGCACCCTGCCGGGACTAGCTGGCACAGATACGCAGTATTTT
abundance: -; v_gene: TRBV6-1; d_gene: TRBD1; j_gene: TRBJ2-1; CDR3aa: CASSESGGQGRNEQFF; CDR3nt: TGTGCCAGCAGTGAATCAGGGGGACAGGGACGGAATGAGCAGTTCTTC
abundance: -; v_gene: TRBV19; d_gene: TRBD1; j_gene: TRBJ1-2; CDR3aa: CASSIRGQGLRGYTF; CDR3nt: TGTGCCAGTAGTATACGGGGACAGGGCTTGCGTGGCTACACCTTC
abundance: -; v_gene: TRBV10-3; d_gene: -; j_gene: TRBJ1-3; CDR3aa: CATTPPRSNGNTIYF; CDR3nt: TGTGCCACCACCCCCCCCCGGTCGAATGGAAACACCATATATTTT
abundance: -; v_gene: TRBV6-5; d_gene: -; j_gene: TRBJ2-7; CDR3aa: CASSYSRDYEQYF; CDR3nt: TGTGCCAGCAGTTACTCCAGGGACTACGAGCAGTACTTC
abundance: -; v_gene: TRBV3-1/TRBV3-2; d_gene: TRBD1; j_gene: TRBJ2-7; CDR3aa: CASALGAGGYEQYF; CDR3nt: TGTGCCAGCGCCTTAGGGGCAGGGGGCTACGAGCAGTACTTC
abundance: -; v_gene: TRBV27; d_gene: -; j_gene: TRBJ1-6; CDR3aa: CASSFTGNNSPLHF; CDR3nt: TGTGCCAGCAGTTTTACAGGGAATAATTCACCCCTCCACTTT
abundance: -; v_gene: TRBV6-6; d_gene: -; j_gene: TRBJ2-7; CDR3aa: CASNTQGYEQYF; CDR3nt: TGTGCCAGCAATACACAGGGATACGAGCAGTACTTC
abundance: -; v_gene: TRBV6-5; d_gene: -; j_gene: TRBJ1-2; CDR3aa: CASSAQGGAYGYTF; CDR3nt: TGTGCCAGCAGCGCCCAAGGGGGGGCCTATGGCTACACCTTC
abundance: -; v_gene: TRBV5-8; d_gene: -; j_gene: TRBJ1-1; CDR3aa: CASSLIQNRNTEAFF; CDR3nt: TGTGCCAGCAGCTTAATTCAGAACAGGAACACTGAAGCTTTCTTT
abundance: few; v_gene: TRBV6-1; d_gene: -; j_gene: TRBJ2-7; CDR3aa: CASSERVSGWSSYEQYF; CDR3nt: TGTGCCAGCAGTGAACGAGTAAGCGGCTGGAGCTCCTACGAGCAGTACTTC
abundance: -; v_gene: TRBV7-9; d_gene: TRBD2; j_gene: TRBJ2-5; CDR3aa: CASSPGTSPEETQYF; CDR3nt: TGTGCCAGCAGCCCAGGGACTAGCCCTGAGGAGACCCAGTACTTC
abundance: -; v_gene: TRBV2; d_gene: -; j_gene: TRBJ1-2; CDR3aa: CASPGTSFNYGYTF; CDR3nt: TGTGCCAGCCCAGGGACATCGTTTAACTATGGCTACACCTTC
abundance: -; v_gene: TRBV9; d_gene: -; j_gene: TRBJ2-2; CDR3aa: CASSVASGGTGELFF; CDR3nt: TGTGCCAGCAGCGTAGCGTCAGGAGGAACCGGGGAGCTGTTTTTT
abundance: -; v_gene: TRBV11-3; d_gene: TRBD2; j_gene: TRBJ2-1; CDR3aa: CASSAGLADHTEQFF; CDR3nt: TGTGCCAGCAGCGCGGGACTAGCGGACCACACTGAGCAGTTCTTC
abundance: once; v_gene: TRBV20-1; d_gene: -; j_gene: TRBJ1-2; CDR3aa: CSAFGEAGYTF; CDR3nt: TGCAGTGCCTTCGGGGAGGCTGGCTACACCTTC
abundance: -; v_gene: TRBV5-1; d_gene: TRBD1; j_gene: TRBJ2-2; CDR3aa: CASSLQGAASGELFF; CDR3nt: TGCGCCAGCAGCTTGCAGGGGGCTGCCTCGGGGGAGCTGTTTTTT
abundance: -; v_gene: TRBV7-9; d_gene: -; j_gene: TRBJ2-2; CDR3aa: CASSLVIARTGELFF; CDR3nt: TGTGCCAGCAGCTTAGTTATAGCTCGCACCGGGGAGCTGTTTTTT
abundance: -; v_gene: TRBV4-1; d_gene: -; j_gene: TRBJ2-2; CDR3aa: CASSQRVEIVELFF; CDR3nt: TGCGCCAGCAGCCAGCGGGTTGAAATAGTGGAGCTGTTTTTT
abundance: -; v_gene: TRBV28; d_gene: TRBD1; j_gene: TRBJ2-5; CDR3aa: CASRPAGTAEETQYF; CDR3nt: TGTGCCAGCAGGCCCGCCGGGACAGCAGAAGAGACCCAGTACTTC
abundance: -; v_gene: TRBV11-2; d_gene: -; j_gene: TRBJ2-5; CDR3aa: CASSLGTVKETQYF; CDR3nt: TGTGCCAGCAGCCTGGGGACTGTAAAAGAGACCCAGTACTTC
abundance: -; v_gene: TRBV24-1; d_gene: -; j_gene: TRBJ2-7; CDR3aa: CATSDAGGWGEQYF; CDR3nt: TGTGCCACCAGTGACGCCGGGGGTTGGGGCGAGCAGTACTTC
abundance: -; v_gene: TRBV5-1; d_gene: TRBD1; j_gene: TRBJ1-6; CDR3aa: CASSLTGVGNSPLHF; CDR3nt: TGCGCCAGCAGTTTGACAGGGGTAGGCAATTCACCCCTCCACTTT
abundance: -; v_gene: TRBV9; d_gene: -; j_gene: TRBJ2-7; CDR3aa: CASSVEAAPPLHF; CDR3nt: TGTGCCAGCAGCGTAGAGGCAGCCCCACCACTACACTTC
abundance: once; v_gene: TRBV27; d_gene: -; j_gene: TRBJ1-1; CDR3aa: CASSLGAGDGTEAFF; CDR3nt: TGTGCCAGCAGTTTAGGCGCGGGGGATGGGACTGAAGCTTTCTTT
abundance: -; v_gene: TRBV7-2; d_gene: TRBD2; j_gene: TRBJ2-2; CDR3aa: CASSLAGGWTGELFF; CDR3nt: TGTGCCAGCAGCCTAGCGGGGGGTTGGACCGGGGAGCTGTTTTTT
abundance: few; v_gene: TRBV30; d_gene: -; j_gene: TRBJ1-6; CDR3aa: CAWSVGGERSPLHF; CDR3nt: TGTGCCTGGAGTGTCGGAGGGGAACGATCACCCCTCCACTTT
abundance: once; v_gene: TRBV5-1; d_gene: TRBD1; j_gene: TRBJ2-2; CDR3aa: CASSPWDSSGELFF; CDR3nt: TGCGCCAGCAGCCCCTGGGACAGCTCCGGGGAGCTGTTTTTT
abundance: -; v_gene: TRBV19; d_gene: -; j_gene: TRBJ1-1; CDR3aa: CASSILQGDTEAFF; CDR3nt: TGTGCCAGTAGTATCCTACAGGGCGACACTGAAGCTTTCTTT
abundance: -; v_gene: TRBV7-2; d_gene: TRBD2; j_gene: TRBJ2-1; CDR3aa: CASSRGLVGEQFF; CDR3nt: TGTGCCAGCAGCAGAGGACTAGTTGGTGAGCAGTTCTTC
abundance: -; v_gene: TRBV15; d_gene: -; j_gene: TRBJ2-2; CDR3aa: CATSYEVWDTGELFF; CDR3nt: TGTGCCACCAGCTATGAGGTTTGGGACACCGGGGAGCTGTTTTTT
abundance: -; v_gene: TRBV28; d_gene: -; j_gene: TRBJ1-2; CDR3aa: CASSPGQQYGYTF; CDR3nt: TGTGCCAGCAGCCCCGGACAGCAATATGGCTACACCTTC
abundance: -; v_gene: TRBV9; d_gene: -; j_gene: TRBJ2-1; CDR3aa: CASSVDAGRSYNEQFF; CDR3nt: TGTGCCAGCAGCGTAGACGCGGGCCGCTCCTACAATGAGCAGTTCTTC
abundance: -; v_gene: TRBV5-1; d_gene: -; j_gene: TRBJ2-2; CDR3aa: CASSLGHLGGTGELFF; CDR3nt: TGCGCCAGCAGCTTGGGACACCTCGGGGGCACCGGGGAGCTGTTTTTT
abundance: -; v_gene: TRBV6-5; d_gene: -; j_gene: TRBJ1-1; CDR3aa: CASSPPGNTEAFF; CDR3nt: TGTGCCAGCAGCCCCCCGGGGAACACTGAAGCTTTCTTT
abundance: once; v_gene: TRBV9; d_gene: -; j_gene: TRBJ1-2; CDR3aa: CASSVDQYYGYTF; CDR3nt: TGTGCCAGCAGCGTAGATCAGTACTATGGCTACACCTTC
abundance: -; v_gene: TRBV28; d_gene: -; j_gene: TRBJ1-1; CDR3aa: CASSLQGEAFF; CDR3nt: TGTGCCAGCAGTTTACAGGGTGAAGCTTTCTTT
abundance: -; v_gene: TRBV28; d_gene: -; j_gene: TRBJ2-5; CDR3aa: CASSFLSYTKTQYF; CDR3nt: TGTGCCAGCAGTTTTCTTTCCTACACTAAGACCCAGTACTTC
abundance: once; v_gene: TRBV24-1; d_gene: TRBD1; j_gene: TRBJ2-1; CDR3aa: CATSETGTGVAGQFF; CDR3nt: TGTGCCACCAGTGAAACCGGGACAGGTGTCGCGGGGCAGTTCTTC
abundance: -; v_gene: TRBV5-1; d_gene: -; j_gene: TRBJ2-7; CDR3aa: CASSAGSSPVAYEQYF; CDR3nt: TGCGCCAGCAGCGCAGGCAGCAGCCCGGTGGCCTACGAGCAGTACTTC
abundance: -; v_gene: TRBV6-6; d_gene: -; j_gene: TRBJ1-2; CDR3aa: CASSYVGGGYTF; CDR3nt: TGTGCCAGCAGTTACGTCGGGGGTGGCTACACCTTC
abundance: -; v_gene: TRBV9; d_gene: -; j_gene: TRBJ1-2; CDR3aa: CASSATPQSYGYTF; CDR3nt: TGTGCCAGCAGCGCCACCCCCCAGTCCTATGGCTACACCTTC
abundance: -; v_gene: TRBV30; d_gene: TRBD1; j_gene: TRBJ1-5; CDR3aa: CAWSPLGTDNQPQHF; CDR3nt: TGTGCCTGGAGTCCTCTCGGGACAGACAATCAGCCCCAGCATTTT
abundance: once; v_gene: TRBV6-5; d_gene: -; j_gene: TRBJ1-2; CDR3aa: CASSPGDTNYGYTF; CDR3nt: TGTGCCAGCAGTCCCGGGGACACCAACTATGGCTACACCTTC
abundance: -; v_gene: TRBV28; d_gene: -; j_gene: TRBJ1-1; CDR3aa: CASQTGSTEAFF; CDR3nt: TGTGCCAGTCAAACCGGGTCCACTGAAGCTTTCTTT
abundance: -; v_gene: TRBV6-6; d_gene: TRBD2; j_gene: TRBJ2-3; CDR3aa: CASSGAGASDTQYF; CDR3nt: TGTGCCAGCAGCGGAGCGGGAGCATCAGATACGCAGTATTTT
abundance: -; v_gene: TRBV5-1; d_gene: -; j_gene: TRBJ1-6; CDR3aa: CASSSGRGDSPLHF; CDR3nt: TGCGCCAGCAGCTCCGGGAGGGGGGATTCACCCCTCCACTTT
abundance: -; v_gene: TRBV5-3; d_gene: -; j_gene: TRBJ1-5; CDR3aa: CARSLAGNQPQHF; CDR3nt: TGTGCCAGAAGCTTGGCGGGGAATCAGCCCCAGCATTTT
abundance: -; v_gene: TRBV7-3; d_gene: TRBD1; j_gene: TRBJ2-5; CDR3aa: CASSFGQGRSEAQYF; CDR3nt: TGTGCCAGCAGCTTCGGACAGGGTAGGAGCGAGGCCCAGTACTTC
abundance: -; v_gene: TRBV5-6; d_gene: TRBD1; j_gene: TRBJ2-7; CDR3aa: CASSLGPGTGRGEQYF; CDR3nt: TGTGCCAGCAGCCTAGGTCCCGGGACAGGGCGAGGGGAGCAGTACTTC
abundance: -; v_gene: TRBV6-5; d_gene: TRBD2; j_gene: TRBJ2-1; CDR3aa: CASSPGLAGNNEQFF; CDR3nt: TGTGCCAGCAGCCCGGGACTAGCGGGGAACAATGAGCAGTTCTTC
abundance: -; v_gene: TRBV18; d_gene: -; j_gene: TRBJ1-2; CDR3aa: CASSPPSGVGYTF; CDR3nt: TGTGCCAGCTCACCACCGTCGGGGGTGGGCTACACCTTC